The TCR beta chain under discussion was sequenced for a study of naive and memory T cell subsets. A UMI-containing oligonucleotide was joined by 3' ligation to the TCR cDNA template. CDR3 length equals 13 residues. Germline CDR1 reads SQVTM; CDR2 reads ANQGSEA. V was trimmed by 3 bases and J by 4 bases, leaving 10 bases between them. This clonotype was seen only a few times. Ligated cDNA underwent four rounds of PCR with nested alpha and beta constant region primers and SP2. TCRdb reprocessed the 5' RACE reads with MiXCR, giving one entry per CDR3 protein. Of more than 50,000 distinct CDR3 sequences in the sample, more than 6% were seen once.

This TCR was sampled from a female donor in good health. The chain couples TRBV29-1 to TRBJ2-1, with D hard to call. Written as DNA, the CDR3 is TGCAGCGTTGAGGTGGCAGATTACAATGAGCAGTTCTTC. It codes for CSVEVADYNEQFF.